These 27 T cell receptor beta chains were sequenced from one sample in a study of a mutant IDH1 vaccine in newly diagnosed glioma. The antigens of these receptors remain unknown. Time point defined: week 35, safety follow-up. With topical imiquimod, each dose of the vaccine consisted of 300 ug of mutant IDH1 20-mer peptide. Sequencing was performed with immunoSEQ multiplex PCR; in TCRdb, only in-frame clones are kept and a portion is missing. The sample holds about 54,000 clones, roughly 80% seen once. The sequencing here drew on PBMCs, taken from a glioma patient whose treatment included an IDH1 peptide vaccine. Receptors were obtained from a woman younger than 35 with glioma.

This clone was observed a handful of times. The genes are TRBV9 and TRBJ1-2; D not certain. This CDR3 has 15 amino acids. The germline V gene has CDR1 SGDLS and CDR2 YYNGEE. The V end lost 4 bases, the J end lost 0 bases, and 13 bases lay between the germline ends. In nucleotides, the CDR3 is TGTGCCAGCAGCCTCCTGGACGTTTCTAACTATGGCTACACCTTC. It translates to CASSLLDVSNYGYTF.

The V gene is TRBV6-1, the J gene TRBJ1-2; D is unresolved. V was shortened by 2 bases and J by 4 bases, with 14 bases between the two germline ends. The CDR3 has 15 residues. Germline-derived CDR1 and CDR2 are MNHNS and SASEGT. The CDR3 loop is CASSERWNSFYGYTF. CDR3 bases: TGTGCCAGCAGTGAACGCTGGAACAGCTTCTATGGCTACACCTTC.

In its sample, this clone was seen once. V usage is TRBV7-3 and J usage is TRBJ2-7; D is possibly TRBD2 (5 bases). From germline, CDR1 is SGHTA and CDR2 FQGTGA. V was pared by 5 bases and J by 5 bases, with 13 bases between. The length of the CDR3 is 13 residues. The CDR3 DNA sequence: TGTGCCAGCAGCGTTGACGAGGGTCACGAGCAGTACTTC. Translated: CASSVDEGHEQYF.

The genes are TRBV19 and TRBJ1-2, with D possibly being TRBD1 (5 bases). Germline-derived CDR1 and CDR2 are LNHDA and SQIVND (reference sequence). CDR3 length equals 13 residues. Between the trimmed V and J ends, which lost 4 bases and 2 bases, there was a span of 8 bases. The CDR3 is CASSTGQNYGYTF. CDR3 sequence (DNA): TGTGCCAGTAGTACAGGACAAAACTATGGCTACACCTTC.

As DNA, the CDR3 is TGTGCCAGCAGCCCAGACGGGTCGAAGGTCTACGAGCAGTACTTC. Protein sequence: CASSPDGSKVYEQYF. This sequence joins TRBV7-9 and TRBJ2-7; D is unclear. CDR3 length: 15 amino acids. Trimming pared 5 bases from V and 3 bases from J, leaving 17 bases between. Germline loops: CDR1 SEHNR, CDR2 FQNEAQ (reference sequence).

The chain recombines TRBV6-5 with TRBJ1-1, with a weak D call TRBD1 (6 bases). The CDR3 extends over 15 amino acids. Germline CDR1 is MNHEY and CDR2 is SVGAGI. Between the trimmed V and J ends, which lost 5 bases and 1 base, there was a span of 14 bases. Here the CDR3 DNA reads TGTGCCAGCAGTCCTGGACAGATACCGAACACTGAAGCTTTCTTT. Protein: CASSPGQIPNTEAFF.

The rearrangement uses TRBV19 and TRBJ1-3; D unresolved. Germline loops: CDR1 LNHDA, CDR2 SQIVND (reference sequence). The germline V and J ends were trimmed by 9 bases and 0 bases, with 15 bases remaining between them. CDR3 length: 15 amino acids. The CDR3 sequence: CASTLIFSSGNTIYF. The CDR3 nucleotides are TGTGCCAGCACCTTGATCTTCTCCTCTGGAAACACCATATATTTT.

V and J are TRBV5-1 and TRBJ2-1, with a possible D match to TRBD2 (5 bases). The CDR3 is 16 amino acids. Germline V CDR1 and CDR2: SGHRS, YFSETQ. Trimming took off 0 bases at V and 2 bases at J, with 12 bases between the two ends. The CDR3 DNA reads TGCGCCAGCAGCTTGGTGGGCCCCGGGGCCTACAATGAGCAGTTCTTC. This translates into CASSLVGPGAYNEQFF.

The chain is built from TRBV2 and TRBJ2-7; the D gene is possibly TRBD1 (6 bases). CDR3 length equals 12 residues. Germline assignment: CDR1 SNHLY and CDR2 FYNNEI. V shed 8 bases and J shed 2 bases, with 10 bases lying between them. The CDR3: CASRGQTYEQYF. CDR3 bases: TGTGCCAGCCGCGGACAGACCTACGAGCAGTACTTC.

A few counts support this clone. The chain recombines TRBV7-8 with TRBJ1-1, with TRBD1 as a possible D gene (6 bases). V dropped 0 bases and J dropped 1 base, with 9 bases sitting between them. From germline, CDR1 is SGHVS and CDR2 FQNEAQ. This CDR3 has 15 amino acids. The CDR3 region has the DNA TGTGCCAGCAGCTTAGCGGGGGGGCCGAACACTGAAGCTTTCTTT. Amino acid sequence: CASSLAGGPNTEAFF.

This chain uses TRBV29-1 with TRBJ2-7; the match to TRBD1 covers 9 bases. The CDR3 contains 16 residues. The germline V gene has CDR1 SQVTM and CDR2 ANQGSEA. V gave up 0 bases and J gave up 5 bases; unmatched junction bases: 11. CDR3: CSVEDRWGQGPNEQYF. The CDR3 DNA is TGCAGCGTTGAAGATCGGTGGGGACAGGGTCCCAACGAGCAGTACTTC.

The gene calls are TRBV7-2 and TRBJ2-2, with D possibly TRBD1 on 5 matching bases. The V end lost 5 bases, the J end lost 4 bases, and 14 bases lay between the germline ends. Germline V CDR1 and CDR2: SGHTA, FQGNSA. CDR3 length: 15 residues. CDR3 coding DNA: TGTGCCAGCAGCGCCCTCCCCAGGGCCACCGGGGAGCTGTTTTTT. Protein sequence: CASSALPRATGELFF.

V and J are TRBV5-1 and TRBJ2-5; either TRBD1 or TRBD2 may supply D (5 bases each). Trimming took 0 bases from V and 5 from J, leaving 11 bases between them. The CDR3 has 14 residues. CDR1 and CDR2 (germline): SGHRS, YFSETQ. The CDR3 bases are TGCGCCAGCAGCTTGGCAGGGAGTGGGGAGACCCAGTACTTC. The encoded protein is CASSLAGSGETQYF.

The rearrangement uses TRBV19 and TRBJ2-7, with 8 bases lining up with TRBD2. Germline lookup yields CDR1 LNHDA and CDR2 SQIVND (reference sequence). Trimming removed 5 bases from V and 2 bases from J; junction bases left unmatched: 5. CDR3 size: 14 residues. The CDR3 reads CASSLTSVTYEQYF. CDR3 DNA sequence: TGTGCCAGTAGTTTGACTAGCGTTACCTACGAGCAGTACTTC.

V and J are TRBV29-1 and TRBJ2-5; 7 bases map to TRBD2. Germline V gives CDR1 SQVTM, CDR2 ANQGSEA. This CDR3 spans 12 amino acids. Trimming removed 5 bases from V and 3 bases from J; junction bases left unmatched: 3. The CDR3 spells CSVLTSKETQYF. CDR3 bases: TGCAGCGTTCTGACTAGCAAAGAGACCCAGTACTTC.

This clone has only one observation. In nucleotides, the CDR3 is TGTGCCAGCAGTCCTGGGACAGGGGGCTTCCATATCTACGAGCAGTACTTC. Translation: CASSPGTGGFHIYEQYF. V is TRBV9 and J is TRBJ2-7; TRBD1 matches 12 bases. In germline, CDR1 is SGDLS, CDR2 YYNGEE. This CDR3 comprises 17 residues. The ends lost 5 bases at V and 3 bases at J; junction bases unmatched: 12.

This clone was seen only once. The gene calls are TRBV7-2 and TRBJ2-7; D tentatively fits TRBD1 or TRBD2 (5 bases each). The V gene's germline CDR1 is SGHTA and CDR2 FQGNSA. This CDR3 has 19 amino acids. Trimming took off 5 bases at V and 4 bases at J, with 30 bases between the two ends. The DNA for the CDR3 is TGTGCCAGCAGCCGCTTACTTGAGGCCCGGGGCATCTCTGGGTACGAGCAGTACTTC. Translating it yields CASSRLLEARGISGYEQYF.

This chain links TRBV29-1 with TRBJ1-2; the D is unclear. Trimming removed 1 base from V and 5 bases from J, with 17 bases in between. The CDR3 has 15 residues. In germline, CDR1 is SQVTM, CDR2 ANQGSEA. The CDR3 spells CSVEVSRLGGYGYTF. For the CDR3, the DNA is TGCAGCGTTGAAGTCAGCCGGCTTGGAGGGTATGGCTACACCTTC.

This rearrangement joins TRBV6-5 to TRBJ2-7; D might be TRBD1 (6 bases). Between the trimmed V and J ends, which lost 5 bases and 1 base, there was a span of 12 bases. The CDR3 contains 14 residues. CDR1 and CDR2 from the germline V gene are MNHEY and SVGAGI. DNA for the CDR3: TGTGCCAGCAGTCCCCAGGACAGTTCCTACGAGCAGTACTTC. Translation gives CASSPQDSSYEQYF.

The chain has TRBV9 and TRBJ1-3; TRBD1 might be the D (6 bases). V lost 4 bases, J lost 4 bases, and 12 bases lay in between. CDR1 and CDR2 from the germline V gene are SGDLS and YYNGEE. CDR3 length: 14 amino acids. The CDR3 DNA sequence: TGTGCCAGCAGCCCCGAGGGGGAAGGAAACACCATATATTTT. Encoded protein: CASSPEGEGNTIYF.

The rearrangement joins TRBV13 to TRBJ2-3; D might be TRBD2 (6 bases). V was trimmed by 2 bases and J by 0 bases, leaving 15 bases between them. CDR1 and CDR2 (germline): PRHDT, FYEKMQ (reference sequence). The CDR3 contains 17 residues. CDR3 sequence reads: CASSLKPEGFSTDTQYF. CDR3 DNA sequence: TGTGCCAGCAGCTTAAAACCGGAGGGTTTTAGCACAGATACGCAGTATTTT.

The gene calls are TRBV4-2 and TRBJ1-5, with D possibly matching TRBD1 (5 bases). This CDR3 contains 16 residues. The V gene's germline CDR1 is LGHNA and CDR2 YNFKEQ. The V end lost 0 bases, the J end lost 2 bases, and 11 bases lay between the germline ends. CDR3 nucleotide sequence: TGTGCCAGCAGCCAAGAAGAGAGCAGGGGCAATCAGCCCCAGCATTTT. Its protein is CASSQEESRGNQPQHF.

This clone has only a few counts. The CDR3 loop is CASSQDRGNQPQHF. DNA for the CDR3: TGCGCCAGCAGCCAAGACAGGGGAAATCAGCCCCAGCATTTT. V usage is TRBV4-1 and J usage is TRBJ1-5; D might be TRBD1 (6 bases). V was shortened by 0 bases and J by 4 bases, with 7 bases between the two germline ends. The CDR3 is 14 residues long. Germline values: CDR1 MGHRA, CDR2 YSYEKL.

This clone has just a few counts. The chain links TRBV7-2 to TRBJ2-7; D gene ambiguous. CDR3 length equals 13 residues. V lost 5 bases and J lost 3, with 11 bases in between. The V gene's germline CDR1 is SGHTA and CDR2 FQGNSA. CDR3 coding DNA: TGTGCCAGCAGCCCCGAGATGATCTACGAGCAGTACTTC. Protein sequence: CASSPEMIYEQYF.

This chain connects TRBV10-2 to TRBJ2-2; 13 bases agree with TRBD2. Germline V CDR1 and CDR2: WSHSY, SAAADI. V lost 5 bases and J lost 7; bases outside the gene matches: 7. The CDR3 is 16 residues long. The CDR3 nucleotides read TGCGCCAGCAGTACTGGGACTAGCGGGACGGGCGGGGAGCTGTTTTTT. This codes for CASSTGTSGTGGELFF.

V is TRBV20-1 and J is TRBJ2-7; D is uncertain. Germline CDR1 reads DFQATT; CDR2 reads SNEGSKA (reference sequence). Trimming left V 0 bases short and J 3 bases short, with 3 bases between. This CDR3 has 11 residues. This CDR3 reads CSAREDYEQYF. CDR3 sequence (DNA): TGCAGTGCTAGAGAGGACTACGAGCAGTACTTC.

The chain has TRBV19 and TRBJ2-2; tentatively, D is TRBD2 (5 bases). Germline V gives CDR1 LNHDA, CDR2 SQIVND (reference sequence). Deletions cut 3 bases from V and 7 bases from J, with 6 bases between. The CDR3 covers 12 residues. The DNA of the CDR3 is TGTGCCAGTAGTATGGCGGGCGGGGAGCTGTTTTTT. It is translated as CASSMAGGELFF.